The 30 T cell receptor beta chains listed next were all sequenced from one sample in a study of blood T cells in healthy people across ages. The authors ran a second PCR of 7 to 11 cycles using a sample-barcoded 5' primer and a J-beta primer mix. TCRdb reanalysed the 5' RACE reads using MiXCR and keeps one entry per CDR3 protein. The data show some 930,000 distinct CDR3 sequences, with 29% seen just once and about a tenth held by the top ten. This sample was also put to use in a study of T cells of mothers and their children.

The material sequenced was blood. Receptors were obtained from a woman in her thirties or forties in good health.

The chain links TRBV14 to TRBJ1-1, with D perhaps matching TRBD1 (5 bases). The germline CDR1 and CDR2 sequences are SGHDN and FVKESK. This CDR3 has 15 residues. V was shortened by 0 bases and J by 2 bases, with 10 bases between the two germline ends. The CDR3 nucleotides read TGTGCCAGCAGCCAAGAAGGGGCTCCTAACACTGAAGCTTTCTTT. Its protein product is CASSQEGAPNTEAFF.

This clonotype was counted only a few times. The gene calls are TRBV5-1 and TRBJ2-1, with D perhaps matching TRBD2 (6 bases). This CDR3 is built from 14 residues. Germline values: CDR1 SGHRS, CDR2 YFSETQ. Trimming cost V 3 bases and J 3 bases, with 10 bases left between them. The CDR3 loop is CASSSGDFYNEQFF. The CDR3 bases are TGCGCCAGCAGCTCCGGGGACTTCTACAATGAGCAGTTCTTC.

This clonotype was picked up a small number of times. The chain is built from TRBV20-1 and TRBJ2-1; 7 bases align to TRBD1. Germline assignment: CDR1 DFQATT and CDR2 SNEGSKA (reference sequence). The trim removed 4 bases at V and 8 bases at J, leaving 11 bases unmatched. The CDR3 loop spans 14 amino acids. The DNA of the CDR3 is TGCAGTGCTAACTTCAGGGGGATTTTGGATGAGCAGTTCTTC. Its translation: CSANFRGILDEQFF.

As to this clonotype: This may come from a read error, since a much larger clone is one base off. The chain uses TRBV4-1 and TRBJ2-7, with a weak D call TRBD2 (5 bases). The CDR3 is 15 amino acids. CDR1 and CDR2 from the germline V gene are MGHRA and YSYEKL. V shed 3 bases and J shed 6 bases, with 18 bases lying between them. The CDR3 DNA follows: TGCGCCAGCAGCCAGCGGAGACAAGCGGCCTTCGAGCAGTACTTC. Translated: CASSQRRQAAFEQYF.

The sample holds a few counts of this clonotype. The chain links TRBV12-3 or TRBV12-4 to TRBJ2-7; D perhaps matches TRBD1 (6 bases). CDR3 size: 13 residues. Written as DNA, the CDR3 is TGTGAAAATTGGACAGTTTTGTCCTACGAGCAGTACTTC. It encodes CENWTVLSYEQYF.

This clonotype occurred a few times. V is TRBV4-1 and J is TRBJ2-1; 9 positions agree with TRBD2. With V trimmed by 4 bases and J by 4 bases, 5 bases remained unmatched. The CDR3 sequence is 15 residues long. The germline CDR1 and CDR2 sequences are MGHRA and YSYEKL. The CDR3 DNA follows: TGCGCCAGCAGCCCTTGGACTAGCGAGTACAATGAGCAGTTCTTC. As protein: CASSPWTSEYNEQFF.

A remark on this clonotype: A much larger clone lies a single base off, so this may be a read error. The V call is TRBV7-3, the J call TRBJ2-5; maybe TRBD1 (5 bases). The germline gives CDR1 SGHTA, CDR2 FQGTGA. The CDR3 spans 15 residues. In nucleotides, the CDR3 is TGTGCCAGCAGCTTATCGACGGACATACAAGAGACCCGGTACTTC. Its translation: CASSLSTDIQETRYF.

The rearrangement links TRBV21-1 to TRBJ2-1; TRBD1 reflects the table's D call only, with no check against the DNA. TRBV21-1 is a known pseudogene. The CDR3 is 16 amino acids. This chain's CDR3 is CASSHSRGPPYNEQFF. The CDR3 DNA sequence: TGTGCCAGCAGCCATTCGCGGGGGCCACCCTACAATGAGCAGTTCTTC.

The chain joins TRBV4-1 to TRBJ1-2; TRBD1 might be the D (5 bases). CDR3 size: 14 residues. V was trimmed by 2 bases and J by 1 base, leaving 8 bases between them. Germline loops: CDR1 MGHRA, CDR2 YSYEKL. Here the CDR3 reads CASSQSQVNYGYTF. DNA for the CDR3: TGCGCCAGCAGCCAATCACAGGTTAACTATGGCTACACCTTC.

This clonotype has a count of ten or more. The J gene is TRBJ2-5, the V gene TRBV9, with D hard to call. V lost 3 bases to trimming and J lost 0 bases, with 6 bases between them. This CDR3 has 13 residues. From germline, CDR1 is SGDLS and CDR2 YYNGEE. CDR3 in DNA: TGTGCCAGCAGCGGGACCGACCAAGAGACCCAGTACTTC. It translates to CASSGTDQETQYF.

This clonotype occurred many times. The J gene is TRBJ1-2, the V gene TRBV13, with D uncertain. Germline CDR1 is PRHDT and CDR2 is FYEKMQ (reference sequence). The CDR3 has 16 amino acids. V gave up 5 bases and J gave up 3 bases, with 19 bases separating them. The CDR3 loop reads CASSPRGGLSDYGYTF. As DNA, the CDR3 is TGTGCCAGCAGCCCCCGGGGAGGGCTTAGTGACTATGGCTACACCTTC.

This clonotype has at least ten counts. The chain is built from TRBV29-1 and TRBJ1-1; D not resolved. The CDR3 length is 15 residues. Germline CDR1 SQVTM, CDR2 ANQGSEA. With 2 bases removed from V and 1 base from J, the gap between germline ends came to 14 bases. CDR3 sequence: CSVETWARENTEAFF. The CDR3 bases are TGCAGCGTTGAAACGTGGGCACGGGAGAACACTGAAGCTTTCTTT. Together with reference TRBV29-1 and TRBJ1-1, the CDR3 gives the full variable domain: SAVISQKPSRDICQRGTSLTIQCQVDSQVTMMFWYRQQPGQSLTLIATANQGSEATYESGFVIDKFPISRPNLTFSTLTVSNMSPEDSSIYLCSVETWARENTEAFFGQGTRLTVV.

V usage is TRBV6-6 and J usage is TRBJ2-3; the D gene is possibly TRBD2 (6 bases). The V gene's germline CDR1 is MNHNY and CDR2 SVGAGI (reference sequence). The CDR3 extends over 16 amino acids. V was clipped by 4 bases and J by 4 bases, with 18 bases between them. In nucleotides, the CDR3 is TGTGCCAGCAGTTGCGGGGCTACTAGTCGAGCAGATACGCAGTATTTT. It encodes CASSCGATSRADTQYF.

CDR3: CASSHLRGSGANVLTF. The CDR3 DNA sequence: TGCGCCAGCAGCCACCTCAGGGGCTCTGGGGCCAACGTCCTGACTTTC. This chain links TRBV4-3 with TRBJ2-6; the D gene is possibly TRBD1 (6 bases). The CDR3 has 16 amino acids. The germline V and J ends were trimmed by 3 bases and 0 bases, with 9 bases remaining between them. Per the germline V gene, CDR1 is LGHNA and CDR2 is YSLEER.

This clonotype was counted only a few times. The CDR3 loop is CSARTGFSNQPQHF. The CDR3 DNA follows: TGCAGTGCTAGAACAGGGTTTAGCAATCAGCCCCAGCATTTT. The chain uses TRBV20-1 and TRBJ1-5, with D possibly being TRBD1 (6 bases). CDR3 length: 14 amino acids. V shed 2 bases and J shed 0 bases, with 8 bases lying between them. CDR1 DFQATT and CDR2 SNEGSKA come from the germline V gene (reference sequence).

This clonotype has only a few counts. The chain couples TRBV2 to TRBJ1-5; no clear D gene. CDR1 is SNHLY and CDR2 is FYNNEI in the germline V gene. V lost 7 bases and J lost 4, with 14 bases in between. The CDR3 covers 14 residues. The DNA for the CDR3 is TGTGCCAGCAACGGAGGAAACAGAAATCAGCCCCAGCATTTT. Translating it yields CASNGGNRNQPQHF.

This clonotype was picked up many times. The chain employs TRBV7-2 and TRBJ2-5; D remains unclear. The CDR3 loop spans 13 amino acids. The V and J ends lost 7 bases and 5 bases respectively, with 14 bases between them. Germline lookup yields CDR1 SGHTA and CDR2 FQGNSA. CDR3 sequence reads: CASTRYGRETQYF. The CDR3 nucleotides are TGTGCCAGCACCAGATACGGGCGGGAGACCCAGTACTTC.

This clonotype was observed a handful of times. J is TRBJ2-1 and V is TRBV6-5, with D maybe TRBD1 (5 bases). CDR3 size: 14 residues. The V end lost 7 bases, the J end lost 5 bases, and 15 bases lay between the germline ends. CDR1 is MNHEY, CDR2 SVGAGI, per germline. The CDR3 DNA reads TGTGCCAGCACCAACGGAGACAGTAACAATGAGCAGTTCTTC. Translation gives CASTNGDSNNEQFF.

This clonotype was detected once. This may be a read error: a much more frequent sequence differs by one nucleotide. This chain connects TRBV7-9 to TRBJ2-3, with a tentative D call TRBD2 (5 bases). Germline assignment: CDR1 SEHNR and CDR2 FQNEAQ (reference sequence). The V and J ends lost 5 bases and 3 bases respectively, with 12 bases between them. The CDR3 is 14 residues long. Here the CDR3 reads CASSAQRWTDTQYF. The CDR3 bases are TGTGCCAGCAGCGCGCAGCGGTGGACAGATACGCAGTATTTT.

This clonotype has just a few counts. The rearrangement uses TRBV29-1 and TRBJ1-1; 9 bases match TRBD1. This CDR3 has 13 amino acids. Per the germline V gene, CDR1 is SQVTM and CDR2 is ANQGSEA. Trimming at V came to 3 bases and at J to 4 bases, leaving 3 bases not matched to a gene. CDR3: CSVDKTGGTEAFF. DNA for the CDR3: TGCAGCGTTGATAAGACAGGGGGCACTGAAGCTTTCTTT. Full variable domain (rest looked up from reference TRBV29-1 and TRBJ1-1): SAVISQKPSRDICQRGTSLTIQCQVDSQVTMMFWYRQQPGQSLTLIATANQGSEATYESGFVIDKFPISRPNLTFSTLTVSNMSPEDSSIYLCSVDKTGGTEAFFGQGTRLTVV.

The J gene is TRBJ1-1, the V gene TRBV3-1; no reliable D call. Germline CDR1 is LGHDT and CDR2 is YNNKEL (reference sequence). V was trimmed by 0 bases and J by 8 bases, leaving 7 bases between them. This CDR3 comprises 12 residues. The CDR3 region has the DNA TGTGCCAGCAGCCAAGAGCGGCGGGAAGCTTTCTTT. Translation gives CASSQERREAFF.

The chain joins TRBV2 to TRBJ2-3; 10 bases align to TRBD2. CDR1 is SNHLY and CDR2 is FYNNEI in the germline V gene. V lost 8 bases, J lost 4 bases, and 6 bases stayed unmatched. This CDR3 comprises 14 residues. CDR3 in DNA: TGTGCCAGCGACAAGGGACTAGCGTCAGATACGCAGTATTTT. Amino acids: CASDKGLASDTQYF.

This clonotype has a count of ten or more. This chain links TRBV14 with TRBJ1-1; D not certain. V gave up 1 base and J gave up 5 bases, with 8 bases separating them. This CDR3 has 13 amino acids. In germline, CDR1 is SGHDN, CDR2 FVKESK. The CDR3, as DNA: TGTGCCAGCAGCCAAGTGGTAGGGACTGAAGCTTTCTTT. Amino acids: CASSQVVGTEAFF.

This rearrangement joins TRBV12-3 or TRBV12-4 to TRBJ1-1, with 8 nucleotides matching TRBD1. The length of the CDR3 is 14 residues. J was trimmed by 0 bases and V by 5 bases; bases with no gene match: 2. This CDR3 reads CASSRTGMNTEAFF. The CDR3 nucleotides are TGTGCCAGCAGTAGGACAGGGATGAACACTGAAGCTTTCTTT.

CDR3 region: CASTMGGRRYYGYTF. As DNA, the CDR3 is TGTGCCAGCACCATGGGGGGAAGGAGGTACTATGGCTACACCTTC. This chain joins TRBV28 and TRBJ1-2, with D possibly TRBD1 on 5 matching bases. Germline V CDR1 and CDR2: MDHEN, SYDVKM. V lost 7 bases and J 3 bases, leaving 18 bases between the germline ends. The CDR3 has 15 amino acids.

This clonotype came up a few times. The chain combines TRBV7-2 with TRBJ2-3, with no clear D. The length of the CDR3 is 12 residues. CDR1 and CDR2 (germline): SGHTA, FQGNSA. The ends were cut back, 3 bases at V and 4 bases at J, with 5 bases in the middle. This CDR3 is CASSFWADTQYF. Here the CDR3 DNA reads TGTGCCAGCAGCTTCTGGGCAGATACGCAGTATTTT.

The CDR3 protein is CASRPTSGGNNEQYF. The DNA for the CDR3 is TGTGCCAGCAGGCCGACTAGCGGGGGGAACAATGAGCAGTACTTC. The rearrangement joins TRBV2 to TRBJ2-7; 13 bases are a match to TRBD2. CDR1 and CDR2 (germline): SNHLY, FYNNEI. The V segment lost 6 bases and the J segment 7 bases; nucleotides outside the gene matches: 9. The length of the CDR3 is 15 residues.

This clonotype was detected ten times or more. In nucleotides, the CDR3 is TGCAGTGCTAGAGCGAGCTCTGGGGCCAACGTCCTGACTTTC. Its protein product is CSARASSGANVLTF. V is TRBV20-1 and J is TRBJ2-6; no clear D. Germline V gives CDR1 DFQATT, CDR2 SNEGSKA (reference sequence). This CDR3 has 14 amino acids. V lost 1 base, J lost 0 bases, and 4 bases lay in between.

The sample holds a few counts of this clonotype. V and J are TRBV20-1 and TRBJ1-3; D is possibly TRBD1 (5 bases). Germline CDR1 DFQATT, CDR2 SNEGSKA (reference sequence). V was trimmed by 6 bases and J by 0 bases, leaving 18 bases between them. This CDR3 comprises 16 residues. CDR3 amino acids: CSAGVPGMSSGNTIYF. The CDR3 DNA follows: TGCAGTGCCGGGGTACCAGGGATGAGCTCTGGAAACACCATATATTTT.

This clonotype was seen at least ten times. This rearrangement joins TRBV6-4 to TRBJ2-1, with 8 bases fitting TRBD2. The ends lost 0 bases at V and 3 bases at J; junction bases unmatched: 1. Germline CDR1 MRHNA, CDR2 SNTAGT. CDR3 size: 15 residues. The CDR3 region is CASSDSRGGYNEQFF. DNA for the CDR3: TGTGCCAGCAGTGACTCCCGGGGGGGCTACAATGAGCAGTTCTTC.